This TCR beta chain was identified in a study of T cells in Graves' hyperthyroidism and ophthalmopathy. Study details: Prior to any treatment, at the point of initial diagnosis, peripheral blood was collected.

From RNA transcripts, TCR beta CDR3 regions were amplified. TCR CDR3 underwent first-round RT-PCR with the HTBI primer set. TCRdb called the multiplex PCR reads again in MiXCR, with one record for every CDR3 protein. The data contain 370,000 or so distinct CDR3 sequences, more than 20% of them seen just once; the ten biggest clones take up around 67%. The CDR3 consists of 13 residues. Germline assignment: CDR1 DFQATT and CDR2 SNEGSKA (reference sequence). V was shortened by 6 bases and J by 3 bases, with 15 bases between the two germline ends. General study points: The blood repertoire included most of the expanded thyroid clonotypes above 0.001.

Stable Graves' hyperthyroidism denoted no ophthalmopathy progression over 18 months. Exclusion followed for patients with uncontrolled infection, other autoimmune disease, pregnancy or lactation. Remarks on this clonotype: Its target is not known.

The TCR sequence derives from a man over 45 with Graves' hyperthyroidism. V gene TRBV20-1 combines with J gene TRBJ2-7; possible D gene TRBD2, 6 bases. The sample was blood. The CDR3: CSAPAGTLYEQYF. In DNA form, the CDR3 reads TGCAGTGCCCCGGCGGGGACTCTCTACGAGCAGTACTTC.